These T cell receptor beta chains were read from a single sample in a study of early T cells in non-severe SARS-CoV-2 infection. A single record per CDR3 protein comes from TCRdb applying MiXCR to the 5' RACE reads. The sample includes fewer than 120,000 distinct CDR3 sequences, roughly 12% of them seen just once. Here the sequenced sample was whole blood, taken at baseline. These receptors all come from an adult who was a healthcare worker with PCR-confirmed SARS-CoV-2 infection or an uninfected control (not recorded which). Both conserved end residues are part of each CDR3. Fields, in order: D gene, J gene, V gene, clone size, CDR3 protein, CDR3 DNA. A D gene is named only where the DNA matches it firmly. Rows may omit the clone size; those that give it use once, few, many or a size class.

D: TRBD2
J: TRBJ2-2
V: TRBV20-1
size: many
CDR3: CSARTSGNTGELFF
DNA: TGCAGTGCTAGAACTAGCGGGAACACCGGGGAGCTGTTTTTT

D: -
J: TRBJ1-1
V: TRBV12-5
size: many
CDR3: CASGPTTRNTEAFF
DNA: TGTGCTAGTGGTCCAACGACACGTAACACTGAAGCTTTCTTT

D: -
J: TRBJ2-7
V: TRBV3-1
size: -
CDR3: CASSQVPGRNEQYF
DNA: TGTGCCAGCAGCCAAGTTCCGGGACGGAACGAGCAGTACTTC

D: -
J: TRBJ2-7
V: TRBV19
size: few
CDR3: CASSIGAISYEQYF
DNA: TGTGCCAGTAGTATAGGAGCGATCTCCTACGAGCAGTACTTC

D: TRBD1
J: TRBJ2-4
V: TRBV20-1
size: many
CDR3: CSVGRGKDGTKNIQYF
DNA: TGCAGTGTCGGCAGGGGGAAAGACGGGACCAAAAACATTCAGTACTTC

D: TRBD1
J: TRBJ1-2
V: TRBV5-1
size: many
CDR3: CASSRDRGFYGYTF
DNA: TGCGCCAGCAGCCGGGACAGGGGCTTCTATGGCTACACCTTC

D: -
J: TRBJ1-2
V: TRBV29-1
size: -
CDR3: CSVEDTGKGYTF
DNA: TGCAGCGTTGAGGACACGGGCAAAGGCTACACCTTC

D: -
J: TRBJ1-1
V: TRBV7-9
size: -
CDR3: CASRDSVGNTEAFF
DNA: TGTGCCAGCAGAGACTCCGTGGGGAACACTGAAGCTTTCTTT

D: -
J: TRBJ1-2
V: TRBV6-6
size: many
CDR3: CASIHGLRNYGYTF
DNA: TGTGCCAGCATCCACGGACTGCGTAACTATGGCTACACCTTC

D: -
J: TRBJ1-1
V: TRBV7-9
size: many
CDR3: CASSPPPNTEAFF
DNA: TGTGCCAGCAGCCCCCCCCCGAACACTGAAGCTTTCTTT

D: -
J: TRBJ2-6
V: TRBV27
size: few
CDR3: CASNPRGLGANVLTF
DNA: TGTGCCAGCAATCCAAGGGGCCTTGGGGCCAACGTCCTGACTTTC

D: TRBD1
J: TRBJ1-1
V: TRBV7-8
size: -
CDR3: CASSSGLAGGTEAFF
DNA: TGTGCCAGCAGCTCAGGACTCGCAGGGGGGACTGAAGCTTTCTTT

D: -
J: TRBJ2-1
V: TRBV29-1
size: few
CDR3: CSGTLYNEQFF
DNA: TGCAGCGGGACCCTCTACAATGAGCAGTTCTTC

D: TRBD2
J: TRBJ2-2
V: TRBV4-2
size: -
CDR3: CASSQSYAGENGELFF
DNA: TGTGCCAGCAGCCAGTCCTACGCGGGGGAGAACGGGGAGCTGTTTTTT

D: -
J: TRBJ2-7
V: TRBV11-1
size: -
CDR3: CASSRQELATFEQYF
DNA: TGTGCCAGCAGCCGACAGGAACTCGCTACTTTCGAGCAGTACTTC

D: TRBD2
J: TRBJ2-2
V: TRBV6-5
size: many
CDR3: CASSYQILAGGYTGELFF
DNA: TGTGCCAGCAGTTACCAAATTCTAGCGGGAGGTTACACCGGGGAGCTGTTTTTT

D: -
J: TRBJ1-1
V: TRBV6-6
size: few
CDR3: CASSLLQGRTEAFF
DNA: TGTGCCAGCAGTCTCCTTCAGGGAAGGACTGAAGCTTTCTTT

D: -
J: TRBJ1-5
V: TRBV20-1
size: -
CDR3: CSARTLGHQPQHF
DNA: TGCAGTGCTAGAACGCTTGGACATCAGCCCCAGCATTTT

D: -
J: TRBJ1-4
V: TRBV7-2
size: -
CDR3: CASSRERRNEKLFF
DNA: TGTGCCAGCAGCAGGGAGAGAAGAAATGAAAAACTGTTTTTT

D: TRBD2
J: TRBJ2-2
V: TRBV18
size: few
CDR3: CASSPTSGNTGELFF
DNA: TGTGCCAGCTCACCGACTAGCGGGAACACCGGGGAGCTGTTTTTT

D: -
J: TRBJ1-2
V: TRBV5-5
size: -
CDR3: CASSQQGGDGYTF
DNA: TGTGCCAGCAGCCAACAGGGCGGGGATGGCTACACCTTC

D: -
J: TRBJ1-1
V: TRBV11-2
size: few
CDR3: CASGRGNTEAFF
DNA: TGTGCCAGTGGGCGCGGGAACACTGAAGCTTTCTTT

D: -
J: TRBJ1-2
V: TRBV5-1
size: few
CDR3: CASSPHGSYDNGYTF
DNA: TGCGCCAGCAGCCCACATGGCAGTTACGACAATGGCTACACCTTC

D: -
J: TRBJ1-1
V: TRBV6-1
size: many
CDR3: CASSISGTEAFF
DNA: TGTGCCAGCAGCATTAGCGGCACTGAAGCTTTCTTT

D: -
J: TRBJ2-7
V: TRBV28
size: -
CDR3: CASSFPDRYEQYF
DNA: TGTGCCAGCAGTTTTCCGGACAGATACGAGCAGTACTTC

D: -
J: TRBJ1-1
V: TRBV29-1
size: few
CDR3: CSVGGVLSLTEAFF
DNA: TGCAGCGTTGGCGGGGTCCTATCGCTCACCGAAGCTTTCTTT

D: TRBD2
J: TRBJ2-7
V: TRBV4-2
size: -
CDR3: CASSQGAGVGYEQYF
DNA: TGTGCCAGCAGCCAAGGAGCGGGAGTAGGGTACGAGCAGTACTTC

D: -
J: TRBJ2-1
V: TRBV12-3/TRBV12-4
size: -
CDR3: CASSLGTWEFRSYNEQFF
DNA: TGTGCCAGCAGTTTAGGGACTTGGGAATTCCGCTCCTACAATGAGCAGTTCTTC

D: -
J: TRBJ1-1
V: TRBV4-2
size: -
CDR3: CASRYQDRDTEAFF
DNA: TGTGCCAGCAGATACCAGGACAGAGACACTGAAGCTTTCTTT

D: -
J: TRBJ1-1
V: TRBV7-3
size: many
CDR3: CASSSQPKTGNTEAFF
DNA: TGTGCCAGCAGCTCGCAACCTAAGACAGGGAACACTGAAGCTTTCTTT

D: -
J: TRBJ2-1
V: TRBV7-9
size: -
CDR3: CASSDRALIDNEQFF
DNA: TGTGCCAGCAGCGACCGGGCCCTAATTGACAATGAGCAGTTCTTC

D: TRBD2
J: TRBJ2-4
V: TRBV19
size: many
CDR3: CASSITSGTDIQYF
DNA: TGTGCCAGTAGTATCACTAGCGGGACAGACATTCAGTACTTC

D: TRBD2
J: TRBJ2-1
V: TRBV5-1
size: many
CDR3: CASSRELAGGNEQFF
DNA: TGCGCCAGCAGCCGAGAACTAGCGGGCGGCAATGAGCAGTTCTTC

D: -
J: TRBJ2-5
V: TRBV10-3
size: few
CDR3: CAISEVETQYF
DNA: TGTGCCATCAGTGAAGTAGAGACCCAGTACTTC

D: -
J: TRBJ1-1
V: TRBV5-1
size: -
CDR3: CASSPSTENTEAFF
DNA: TGCGCCAGCAGCCCTTCGACAGAGAACACTGAAGCTTTCTTT

D: TRBD2
J: TRBJ2-5
V: TRBV5-6
size: many
CDR3: CATQAGGQETQYF
DNA: TGTGCGACCCAGGCGGGGGGCCAAGAGACCCAGTACTTC

D: TRBD1
J: TRBJ1-1
V: TRBV2
size: -
CDR3: CASEGARGTEAFF
DNA: TGTGCCAGCGAGGGGGCTCGGGGCACTGAAGCTTTCTTT

D: -
J: TRBJ1-1
V: TRBV28
size: -
CDR3: CASSLLTGMWTEAFF
DNA: TGTGCCAGCAGTTTATTAACGGGGATGTGGACTGAAGCTTTCTTT

D: TRBD1
J: TRBJ1-5
V: TRBV9
size: -
CDR3: CASSPGTGGQPQHF
DNA: TGTGCCAGCAGCCCAGGGACAGGGGGCCAGCCCCAGCATTTT

D: -
J: TRBJ1-1
V: TRBV24-1
size: -
CDR3: CATSDSQKGLNTEAFF
DNA: TGTGCCACCAGTGACTCCCAAAAAGGGTTGAACACTGAAGCTTTCTTT

D: TRBD1
J: TRBJ1-1
V: TRBV19
size: few
CDR3: CAARTGDVNTEAFF
DNA: TGCGCGGCGCGCACAGGGGACGTGAACACTGAAGCTTTCTTT

D: -
J: TRBJ1-1
V: TRBV5-4
size: -
CDR3: CASSLRGSRIEAFF
DNA: TGTGCCAGCAGCTTGAGGGGCAGCCGAATCGAAGCTTTCTTT

D: TRBD1
J: TRBJ1-4
V: TRBV20-1
size: few
CDR3: CSARDPSTGGHGEKLFF
DNA: TGCAGTGCTAGAGATCCCTCAACAGGGGGGCACGGAGAAAAACTGTTTTTT

D: -
J: TRBJ2-3
V: TRBV24-1
size: many
CDR3: CATSDRVTASTQYF
DNA: TGTGCCACCAGTGACCGGGTCACAGCTTCTACGCAGTATTTT

D: TRBD1
J: TRBJ1-1
V: TRBV6-6
size: -
CDR3: CASSKGDRAGTEAFF
DNA: TGTGCCAGCAGTAAAGGAGACAGGGCGGGCACTGAAGCTTTCTTT

D: -
J: TRBJ1-4
V: TRBV7-9
size: -
CDR3: CASSLTTGEKLFF
DNA: TGTGCCAGCAGCTTAACAACCGGTGAAAAACTGTTTTTT

D: -
J: TRBJ2-1
V: TRBV7-2
size: many
CDR3: CASSLLGHEQFF
DNA: TGTGCCAGCAGCTTGCTAGGACATGAGCAGTTCTTC

D: -
J: TRBJ1-2
V: TRBV20-1
size: -
CDR3: CSAEGRIANYGYTF
DNA: TGCAGTGCTGAAGGACGGATAGCTAACTATGGCTACACCTTC

D: -
J: TRBJ2-6
V: TRBV29-1
size: few
CDR3: CSVPNLPGNSGANVLTF
DNA: TGCAGCGTACCAAATCTACCGGGGAACTCTGGGGCCAACGTCCTGACTTTC

D: -
J: TRBJ1-5
V: TRBV5-6
size: few
CDR3: CASSAQGNQPQHF
DNA: TGTGCCAGCAGCGCACAGGGCAATCAGCCCCAGCATTTT

D: -
J: TRBJ2-1
V: TRBV4-1
size: -
CDR3: CASSQEPPGNNEQFF
DNA: TGCGCCAGCAGCCAAGAACCACCGGGCAACAATGAGCAGTTCTTC